These 14 T cell receptor beta chains were all obtained from the same sample, sequenced in a study of blood T cells in healthy people across ages. The use of a sample-barcoded 5' primer and a J-beta primer mix characterized a second PCR of about 7 to 12 cycles. TCRdb used MiXCR to reprocess the 5' RACE reads, holding one entry per CDR3 protein. The sample lists more than 600,000 distinct CDR3 sequences, 20% to 25% seen once, with 8% to 10% in the top ten. The sample also formed part of further work on T cells of mothers and their children.

Sequencing input: blood. Every receptor here comes from a boy aged 5-17 years in good health.

The chain couples TRBV3-1 to TRBJ2-5, with D possibly called TRBD1 or TRBD2 (5 bases each). Germline CDR1 and CDR2: LGHDT and YNNKEL (reference sequence). Trimming cost V 8 bases and J 0 bases, with 19 bases left between them. This CDR3 region has 16 residues. CDR3 sequence (DNA): TGTGCCAGCTCCCTCTTGGATACGGGACACCAAGAGACCCAGTACTTC. Amino acids: CASSLLDTGHQETQYF.

This clonotype was found a few times. This chain joins TRBV9 and TRBJ2-1; 7 bases agree with TRBD2. This CDR3 is 14 amino acids long. Germline V gene sequence: CDR1 SGDLS, CDR2 YYNGEE. The J segment lost 4 bases and the V segment lost 2 bases, leaving 3 bases of the junction unmatched. CDR3 residues: CASSVRGDYNEQFF. The DNA of the CDR3 is TGTGCCAGCAGCGTCCGGGGGGATTACAATGAGCAGTTCTTC.

This clonotype was detected once. V usage is TRBV5-6 and J usage is TRBJ2-6, with TRBD1 matching 8 bases. Unmatched junction bases numbered 9, after V lost 6 bases and J lost 4 bases. The germline CDR1 and CDR2 sequences are SGHDT and YYEEEE. The CDR3 extends over 16 amino acids. DNA for the CDR3: TGTGCCAGCAAAGACAGGGGTTTGGGAGGGGCCAACGTCCTGACTTTC. Protein sequence: CASKDRGLGGANVLTF.

The rearrangement joins TRBV6-1 to TRBJ2-7; 9 nucleotides agree with TRBD2. CDR3 length: 16 residues. V lost 1 base to trimming and J lost 2 bases; unmatched junction nucleotides: 6. CDR1 and CDR2 (germline): MNHNS, SASEGT. The CDR3 DNA follows: TGTGCCAGCAGTGAAGTCCCAGCGGGAGGCCCCTACGAGCAGTACTTC. Protein product: CASSEVPAGGPYEQYF.

This clonotype was observed a few times. The CDR3 nucleotides read TGCAGTGCTAGACGGGCTCTTAGCGGGGGGGCCGGGGAGACCCAGTACTTC. Translating it yields CSARRALSGGAGETQYF. The J gene is TRBJ2-5, the V gene TRBV20-1; TRBD2 agrees at 11 bases. With 2 bases clipped from V and 5 bases from J, the junction kept 13 bases outside the gene matches. This CDR3 comprises 17 residues. Looked up from germline, CDR1 is DFQATT and CDR2 is SNEGSKA (reference sequence).

There are a few counts of this clonotype. V usage is TRBV6-5 and J usage is TRBJ2-5; D gene ambiguous. The J call may be incorrect, as the DNA end agrees better with TRBJ2-1. This CDR3 contains 13 residues. In germline, CDR1 is MNHEY, CDR2 SVGAGI. CDR3 protein: CASSYYQDNEQFF. CDR3 coding DNA: TGTGCCAGCAGTTATTACCAGGACAATGAGCAGTTCTTC.

The gene calls are TRBV11-3 and TRBJ2-1; TRBD1 or TRBD2 may be the D gene (5 bases each). CDR1 SGHNT and CDR2 YENEEA come from the germline V gene. V dropped 0 bases and J dropped 10 bases, with 13 bases sitting between them. CDR3 length equals 14 residues. This CDR3 is CASSLEYGGREQFF. CDR3 bases: TGTGCCAGCAGCTTAGAGTATGGGGGTCGCGAGCAGTTCTTC.

This clonotype was found a few times. The rearrangement joins TRBV6-9 to TRBJ2-5; 13 nucleotides agree with TRBD2. With V trimmed by 6 bases and J by 0 bases, 7 bases remained unmatched. The CDR3 totals 17 residues. Germline V CDR1 and CDR2: MNHGY, SVAAGI. CDR3 region: CASSRGLAGAYQETQYF. The DNA of the CDR3 is TGTGCCAGCAGCCGCGGACTAGCGGGGGCCTACCAAGAGACCCAGTACTTC.

The chain is built from TRBV5-5 and TRBJ2-2; possibly TRBD2 for D (5 bases). V was pared by 1 base and J by 6 bases, with 7 bases between. Germline V lookup: CDR1 SGHKS, CDR2 YYEKEE (reference sequence). The CDR3 is 13 residues long. The chain's CDR3 is CASSLWEPGELFF. CDR3 bases: TGTGCCAGCAGCTTGTGGGAGCCCGGGGAGCTGTTTTTT.

In this sample, this clonotype turned up a few times. A much larger clone differs by one base, so this may be a read error. The J gene is TRBJ2-6, the V gene TRBV7-2; D is unclear. Trimming took off 4 bases at V and 2 bases at J, with 3 bases between the two ends. The CDR3 spans 13 residues. Germline CDR1 is SGHTA and CDR2 is FQGNSA. CDR3 in DNA: TGTGCCAGCAGCTCCACTGGGGCCAACGTCCTGACTTTC. This encodes CASSSTGANVLTF.

This clonotype was counted a few times. The chain uses TRBV3-1 and TRBJ1-2, with 8 bases lining up with TRBD1. CDR1 and CDR2 from the germline V gene are LGHDT and YNNKEL (reference sequence). Trimming cost V 0 bases and J 12 bases; bases outside gene matches: 6. There are 13 residues in the CDR3. This CDR3 reads CASSQEVDRVDTF. The CDR3 bases are TGTGCCAGCAGCCAAGAGGTGGACAGGGTGGACACCTTC.

CDR3: CSASSDLQETQYF. Here the CDR3 DNA reads TGCAGTGCTAGCTCGGACCTCCAAGAGACCCAGTACTTC. The chain combines TRBV20-1 with TRBJ2-5, with D uncertain. V was pared by 3 bases and J by 1 base, with 9 bases between. This CDR3 contains 13 residues. The germline gives CDR1 DFQATT, CDR2 SNEGSKA (reference sequence).

This clonotype was seen a handful of times. The V and J genes are TRBV4-3 and TRBJ2-7, with D perhaps matching TRBD1 (5 bases). V lost 0 bases and J lost 4, with 13 bases in between. The CDR3 consists of 15 residues. Germline CDR1 LGHNA, CDR2 YSLEER. CDR3 sequence (DNA): TGCGCCAGCAGCCAAGATAGGCAGGGTTGGTACGAGCAGTACTTC. This sequence encodes CASSQDRQGWYEQYF.

In this sample, this clonotype turned up a few times. The rearrangement links TRBV7-2 to TRBJ1-2; no reliable D call. CDR1 SGHTA and CDR2 FQGNSA come from the germline V gene. V was pared by 1 base and J by 4 bases, with 10 bases between. There are 14 residues in the CDR3. The CDR3 sequence is CASSLGVGFYGYTF. CDR3 DNA: TGTGCCAGCAGCTTAGGGGTCGGATTCTATGGCTACACCTTC. The full variable domain, its missing parts supplied by reference TRBV7-2 and TRBJ1-2, is GAGVSQSPSNKVTEKGKDVELRCDPISGHTALYWYRQSLGQGLEFLIYFQGNSAPDKSGLPSDRFSAERTGGSVSTLTIQRTQQEDSAVYLCASSLGVGFYGYTFGSGTRLTVV.